This TCR beta chain comes out of a study of beta chain features in type 1 diabetes. The V gene end was trimmed by 5 bases and the J gene end by 3 bases; junction bases not matched to a gene: 11. Germline values: CDR1 SEHNR, CDR2 FQNEAQ (reference sequence). The CDR3 totals 16 residues. Investigators reverse transcribed all isolated RNA, so they sequenced expressed TCRB transcripts. TCRdb's table, derived via immunoSEQ multiplex PCR, lists solely in-frame clones and lacks some. The data hold just over 600,000 clones, with around 15% observed a single time. This clone has a handful of counts. This sequence originates from a man younger than 30 in good health. The sample comprised naive CD4+ T cells from blood. The chain has TRBV7-9 and TRBJ2-7; 9 bases line up with TRBD2. For the CDR3, the DNA is TGTGCCAGCAGCCTCGACGTAGGTAGCGGGAGCTACGAGCAGTACTTC. This codes for CASSLDVGSGSYEQYF.